This is a list of T cell receptor beta chains from one sample in a study of T-cell reconstitution after alpha-beta-depleted transplantation in children. TCRdb processed the PCR reads anew with MiXCR; each CDR3 protein has one entry. Among a few hundred thousand distinct CDR3 sequences, about 9.4% were seen once, and the ten largest hold 2% to 2.5%. Specimen: PBMCs from the stem cell graft donor, collected from the stem cell graft. Source of these receptors: a human donor who donated a stem cell graft to a child with acute lymphoblastic leukemia. Both conserved end residues are part of each CDR3. Fields, in order: V gene, clone size, J gene, D gene, CDR3 DNA, CDR3 protein. A D gene is named only where the DNA matches it firmly. The listing skips clone size in some rows; elsewhere it reads once, few, many or a size class.

TRBV12-3/TRBV12-4,few,TRBJ2-3,TRBD2,TGTGCCAGCAGTCCCCACCGGGGGGTCGGCACAGATACGCAGTATTTT,CASSPHRGVGTDTQYF
TRBV6-2/TRBV6-3,-,TRBJ2-4,-,TGTGCCAGCAGTTCACAGGGAATGGCCAAAAACATTCAGTACTTC,CASSSQGMAKNIQYF
TRBV5-1,few,TRBJ2-5,-,TGCGCCAGCAGCTTGGCCTTCAGTAATCAAGAGACCCAGTACTTC,CASSLAFSNQETQYF
TRBV7-2,-,TRBJ2-3,TRBD2,TGTGCCAGCAGCCGACCCTCTAGCGGGAGTCCTGATACGCAGTATTTT,CASSRPSSGSPDTQYF
TRBV7-6,few,TRBJ1-1,-,TGTGCCAGCAGCTCGTCCGCCACTGAAGCTTTCTTT,CASSSSATEAFF
TRBV7-2,many,TRBJ2-7,TRBD2,TGTGCCAGCAGCTATGGGACTAGCGCCTACGAGCAGTACTTC,CASSYGTSAYEQYF
TRBV29-1,-,TRBJ2-4,-,TGCAGCGTTGCGTCAGGGGGAGGATACATTCAGTACTTC,CSVASGGGYIQYF
TRBV7-2,-,TRBJ1-1,-,TGTGCCAGCAGCTTGGGGGGCCCGAGAAACACTGAAGCTTTCTTT,CASSLGGPRNTEAFF
TRBV9,-,TRBJ2-3,TRBD1,TGTGCCAGCAGCGCCTTACCTGGGACAGCCACAGATACGCAGTATTTT,CASSALPGTATDTQYF
TRBV28,few,TRBJ2-7,-,TGTGCCAGCACCCCCGGGGTAGCGAAACTCTACGAGCAGTACTTC,CASTPGVAKLYEQYF
TRBV9,-,TRBJ2-3,TRBD1,TGTGCCAGCAGCGCAGGAACAGGGGCCCGCACAGATACGCAGTATTTT,CASSAGTGARTDTQYF
TRBV6-5,few,TRBJ2-5,-,TGTGCCAGCAGTTCCCGGACAGGCCGGGGGGGTGCCCAGTACTTC,CASSSRTGRGGAQYF
TRBV14,-,TRBJ2-7,-,TGTGCCAGCACGAACGAGCAGTACTTC,CASTNEQYF
TRBV18,-,TRBJ2-6,TRBD1,TGTGCCAGCTCACCTCTAGAGGGGACAGGCTCTTCTGGGGCCAACGTCCTGACTTTC,CASSPLEGTGSSGANVLTF
TRBV7-9,-,TRBJ1-5,TRBD1,TGTGCCAGCAGCGGTGGACAGGGTATGGGTCAGCCCCAGCATTTT,CASSGGQGMGQPQHF
TRBV2,-,TRBJ2-4,-,TGTGCCAGCGGTGGCGTCCCGGGGAACATTCAGTACTTC,CASGGVPGNIQYF
TRBV28,many,TRBJ2-3,TRBD2,TGTGCCAGCAGTTTCGAGGGAGGGCGGGTAGATACGCAGTATTTT,CASSFEGGRVDTQYF
TRBV20-1,-,TRBJ2-3,TRBD1,TGCAGTGCCTGGGACAGGGGCACAGATACGCAGTATTTT,CSAWDRGTDTQYF
TRBV4-1,-,TRBJ2-2,-,TGCGCCAGCAGCCAAGGGGGGACCGGGGAGCTGTTTTTT,CASSQGGTGELFF
TRBV12-3/TRBV12-4,few,TRBJ2-1,-,TGTGCCAGCAGTTTAAGAGCGGGCCCCTCAAATGAGCAGTTCTTC,CASSLRAGPSNEQFF
TRBV5-1,few,TRBJ1-1,-,TGCGCCAGCAGCTTGAATTTGGGCACTGAAGCTTTCTTT,CASSLNLGTEAFF